This T cell receptor (beta chain) came from a study of CD8 T cells in Susac syndrome. On the study more broadly: Patients with Susac syndrome were therapy-naive, treated with corticosteroids, or treated with intravenous immunoglobulin alone when blood was collected.

The authors negatively isolated CD8+ and CD4+ T cells and FACS-enriched TEMRA cells. RNA, at about 0.45 to 1 ug, was reverse transcribed with random hexamers. In TCRdb, the immunoSEQ multiplex PCR reads were re-called with MiXCR into one record per CDR3 protein. The sample records approximately 87,000 distinct CDR3 sequences, approximately 96% being singletons. The study, taken as a whole, reports: The authors found around 15 Susac-specific public clones in total CD8+ repertoires and 5 or 6 in CD8+ TEMRA repertoires.

A word on this clonotype: Antigen unknown.

The V gene's germline CDR1 is DFQATT and CDR2 SNEGSKA (reference sequence). V was shortened by 3 bases and J by 0 bases, with 13 bases between the two germline ends. The CDR3 totals 15 residues. Sequencing was carried out using CD8+ T cells from PBMCs. The rearrangement links TRBV20-1 to TRBJ2-3, with D possibly TRBD2 on 6 matching bases. The sequence was collected from a human donor with Susac syndrome. The CDR3, as DNA: TGCAGTGCTAGGGCTAGCGCGACTAGCACAGATACGCAGTATTTT. Translation gives CSARASATSTDTQYF.